Sequencing of this T cell receptor (beta chain) was carried out in a study of T cell responses to AZD1222 COVID-19 vaccine. Repertoires were generated with immunoSEQ multiplex PCR, while TCRdb's copy carries only in-frame clones and drops some. This table has roughly 190,000 clones, more than 80% appearing once. Comments on this clone: Antigen unknown.

Regarding the study as a whole: Regions 160-218 and 743-854 dominated among vaccine-associated CD4 TCRs spanning spike. No day 14 peak samples; only post-peak repertoires were characterized. Two doses of AZD1222 preceded a rise in Spike-specific TCR breadth and depth.

The TCR originated in an adult who received the MenACWY meningococcal vaccine as a control. Here the sequenced sample was peripheral blood, taken 28 days after the second dose of the MenACWY control vaccine.

This CDR3 is CASSKDRVGTEAFF. The CDR3, as DNA: TGTGCCAGCAGCAAGGACAGGGTGGGTACTGAAGCTTTCTTT. V is TRBV7-3 and J is TRBJ1-1, with 8 nucleotides matching TRBD1. Germline-derived CDR1 and CDR2 are SGHTA and FQGTGA. Unmatched junction bases numbered 7, after V lost 5 bases and J lost 5 bases. The CDR3 has 14 residues.